This T cell receptor beta chain appears in the sequencing data of a study of blood T cell repertoires in COVID-19. Study summary: Spain, Italy and the United States supplied samples that represented acute and convalescent COVID-19.

This clone was seen only a few times. In the authors' workflow: Scientists estimated how many nucleated cells there were by amplifying reference gene primers. The data were produced by immunoSEQ multiplex PCR, yet TCRdb's version contains in-frame clones alone and is incomplete. The DNA was the basis for D and trimming; V, J and clone size are from that table. The sample contains approximately 180,000 clones, around 87% of which appear only once. After removal of 5 bases from V and 1 base from J, the junction contained 5 bases not matched to a gene. Germline V gene sequence: CDR1 MNHEY, CDR2 SVGAGI. The CDR3 is 15 residues long.

The chain uses TRBV6-5 and TRBJ1-1; 9 nucleotides align to TRBD1. What was sequenced was peripheral blood. The clonotype comes from a middle-aged man with active or convalescent COVID-19. The CDR3 sequence: CASSNRQGGNTEAFF. In DNA form, the CDR3 reads TGTGCCAGCAGTAACCGACAGGGGGGGAACACTGAAGCTTTCTTT.